The 5 T cell receptor beta chains reported below all come from one sample, sequenced in a study of blood T cell repertoires in COVID-19. The repertoire was sequenced with immunoSEQ multiplex PCR; TCRdb's copy has only in-frame clones and lacks some. The sample yields about 180,000 clones, 80% to 90% seen once. Sequences were obtained from peripheral blood. These receptors were obtained from an elderly woman with COVID-19, enrolled during active disease.

The chain is built from TRBV29-1 and TRBJ2-7; 8 bases agree with TRBD1. The J segment lost 2 bases and the V segment lost 6 bases, leaving 6 bases of the junction unmatched. The CDR3 is 13 amino acids. Germline-derived CDR1 and CDR2 are SQVTM and ANQGSEA. The CDR3 is CSVMTGATYEQYF. CDR3 DNA: TGCAGCGTAATGACAGGGGCAACCTACGAGCAGTACTTC.

The rearrangement joins TRBV19 to TRBJ2-1, with D uncertain. CDR1 LNHDA and CDR2 SQIVND come from the germline V gene (reference sequence). Trimming removed 2 bases at V and 8 bases at J, with 7 bases between. CDR3 length: 12 amino acids. CDR3 in DNA: TGTGCCAGTAGTATATCGGGTTATGAGCAGTTCTTC. As protein: CASSISGYEQFF.

The V call is TRBV6-5, the J call TRBJ1-2, with no clear D. This CDR3 has 14 amino acids. The V end lost 0 bases, the J end lost 4 bases, and 9 bases lay between the germline ends. The V gene's germline CDR1 is MNHEY and CDR2 SVGAGI. In nucleotides, the CDR3 is TGTGCCAGCAGTTACTCCCCAGTTTCCTATGGCTACACCTTC. Translating gives CASSYSPVSYGYTF.

The chain couples TRBV3-1 (or the pseudogene TRBV3-2) to TRBJ1-6; possible D gene TRBD1, 5 bases. The CDR3 has 15 amino acids. The ends were cut back, 2 bases at V and 9 bases at J, with 14 bases in the middle. Per germline, CDR1 LGHDT and CDR2 YNNKEL (reference sequence). The CDR3 DNA follows: TGTGCCAGCAGCCAACGCAGGGAGGGCGGTTCACCCCTCCACTTT. Encoded protein: CASSQRREGGSPLHF.

The chain links TRBV7-8 to TRBJ2-5; D gene ambiguous. Trimming removed 3 bases at V and 7 bases at J, with 12 bases between. The V gene's germline CDR1 is SGHVS and CDR2 FQNEAQ. This CDR3 has 13 amino acids. In DNA, the CDR3 is TGTGCCAGCAGCTTGGAATTAGCCGGGACCCAGTACTTC. Translation gives CASSLELAGTQYF. Complete variable domain (other parts from reference TRBV7-8 and TRBJ2-5): GAGVSQSPRYKVAKRGQDVALRCDPISGHVSLFWYQQALGQGPEFLTYFQNEAQLDKSGLPSDRFFAERPEGSVSTLKIQRTQQEDSAVYLCASSLELAGTQYFGPGTRLLVL.